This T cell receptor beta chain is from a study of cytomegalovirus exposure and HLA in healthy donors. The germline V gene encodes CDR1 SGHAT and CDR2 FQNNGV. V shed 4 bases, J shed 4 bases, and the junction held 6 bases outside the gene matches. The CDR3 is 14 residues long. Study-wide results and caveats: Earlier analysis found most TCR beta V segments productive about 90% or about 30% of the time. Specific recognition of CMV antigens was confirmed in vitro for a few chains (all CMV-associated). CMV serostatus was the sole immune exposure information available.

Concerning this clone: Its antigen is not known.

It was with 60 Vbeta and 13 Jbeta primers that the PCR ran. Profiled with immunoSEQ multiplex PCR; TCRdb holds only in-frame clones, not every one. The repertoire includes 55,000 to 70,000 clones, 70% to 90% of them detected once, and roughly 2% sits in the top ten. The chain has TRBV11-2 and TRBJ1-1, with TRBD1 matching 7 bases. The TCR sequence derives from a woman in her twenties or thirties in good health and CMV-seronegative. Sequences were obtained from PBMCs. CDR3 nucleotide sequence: TGTGCCAGCAGCTATAGGGGGCAAGGCACTGAAGCTTTCTTT. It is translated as CASSYRGQGTEAFF.